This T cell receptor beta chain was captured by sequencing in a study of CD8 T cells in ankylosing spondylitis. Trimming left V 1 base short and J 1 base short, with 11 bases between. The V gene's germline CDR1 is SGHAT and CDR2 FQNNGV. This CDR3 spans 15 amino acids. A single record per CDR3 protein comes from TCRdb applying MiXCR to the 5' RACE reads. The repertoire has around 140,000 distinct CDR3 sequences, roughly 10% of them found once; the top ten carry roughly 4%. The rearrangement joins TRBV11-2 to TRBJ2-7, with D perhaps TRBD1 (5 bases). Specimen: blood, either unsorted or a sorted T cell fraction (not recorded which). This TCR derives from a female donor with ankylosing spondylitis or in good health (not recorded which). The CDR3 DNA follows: TGTGCCAGCAGCTTAGCACAGGTTGTATCCTACGAGCAGTACTTC. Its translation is CASSLAQVVSYEQYF. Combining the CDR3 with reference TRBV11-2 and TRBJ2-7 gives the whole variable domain EAGVAQSPRYKIIEKRQSVAFWCNPISGHATLYWYQQILGQGPKLLIQFQNNGVVDDSQLPKDRFSAERLKGVDSTLKIQPAKLEDSAVYLCASSLAQVVSYEQYFGPGTRLTVT.